These 3 T cell receptor beta chains originate from one sample sequenced in a study of cytomegalovirus exposure and HLA in healthy donors. Primers included in the PCR were 60 Vbeta and 13 Jbeta primers. Profiled with immunoSEQ multiplex PCR; TCRdb holds only in-frame clones, not every one. The data hold 90,000 to 120,000 clones, with roughly four fifths observed a single time. Sequencing was done on a sample of PBMCs. The receptors stem from a male donor in good health and CMV-seropositive.

This rearrangement joins TRBV4-1 to TRBJ2-5; TRBD2 is a possible D gene (7 bases). The CDR3 loop spans 13 amino acids. V shed 7 bases and J shed 5 bases, with 14 bases lying between them. The germline V gene has CDR1 MGHRA and CDR2 YSYEKL. CDR3 region: CASTWTRGETQYF. CDR3 bases: TGCGCCAGCACGTGGACTAGGGGGGAGACCCAGTACTTC.

The CDR3 sequence is CASSPTEYGYTF. CDR3 nucleotides: TGTGCCAGCAGCCCCACAGAGTATGGCTACACCTTC. The chain recombines TRBV7-2 with TRBJ1-2; no definite D call. Trimming took off 5 bases at V and 5 bases at J, with 9 bases between the two ends. This CDR3 has 12 residues. Germline CDR1 reads SGHTA; CDR2 reads FQGNSA.

This clone was observed a few times. The rearrangement links TRBV4-1 to TRBJ1-1, with 9 positions matching TRBD1. Germline lookup yields CDR1 MGHRA and CDR2 YSYEKL. This CDR3 comprises 16 residues. V lost 4 bases to trimming and J lost 7 bases; unmatched junction nucleotides: 13. The CDR3 is CASSRPGQGRSREAFF. For the CDR3, the DNA is TGCGCCAGCAGCCGACCGGGACAGGGACGGAGCCGTGAAGCTTTCTTT.